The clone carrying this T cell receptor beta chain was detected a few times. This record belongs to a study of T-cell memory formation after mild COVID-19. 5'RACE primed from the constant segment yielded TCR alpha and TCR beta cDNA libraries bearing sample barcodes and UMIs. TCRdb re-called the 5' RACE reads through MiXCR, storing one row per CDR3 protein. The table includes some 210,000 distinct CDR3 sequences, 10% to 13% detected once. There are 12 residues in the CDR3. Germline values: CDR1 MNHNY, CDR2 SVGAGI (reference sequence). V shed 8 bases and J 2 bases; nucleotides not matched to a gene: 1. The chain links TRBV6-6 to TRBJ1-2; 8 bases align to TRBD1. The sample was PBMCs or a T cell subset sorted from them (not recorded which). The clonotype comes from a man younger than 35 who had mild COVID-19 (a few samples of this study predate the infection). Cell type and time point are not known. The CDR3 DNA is TGTGCCAGCCGGACAGGGAACTATGGCTACACCTTC. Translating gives CASRTGNYGYTF.